The sequence of this T cell receptor beta chain was determined in a study of early stage breast cancer tumors. Whole-study findings and limits: Most shared enriched TCRB sequences were commonly generated ones. Comparing each tissue with blood distinguished tumor from normal in about 90% of the 16 patients. Tumors had around 2.5-fold higher T cell density than normal breast.

Each sample had two DNA replicates, 0.5 ug blood or approximately 1.5 ug tissue. TCRdb's copy holds only in-frame clones and misses some; the assay was immunoSEQ multiplex PCR. The repertoire holds about 28,000 clones, with just under 75% as singletons. Germline assignment: CDR1 LGHNA and CDR2 YNFKEQ. The length of the CDR3 is 20 residues. The V and J ends lost 3 bases and 11 bases, in that order; junction bases with no gene match: 22. In its sample, this clone was seen once. Its antigen is as yet unknown. Sequencing used blood. This receptor was identified in a person in their 40s with breast cancer. This sequence joins TRBV4-2 and TRBJ2-1, with 13 bases fitting TRBD2. CDR3 sequence: CASSQGGRKGLAGEGLKQFF. The DNA for the CDR3 is TGTGCCAGCAGCCAGGGCGGGAGGAAAGGACTAGCGGGAGAAGGATTGAAGCAGTTCTTC.